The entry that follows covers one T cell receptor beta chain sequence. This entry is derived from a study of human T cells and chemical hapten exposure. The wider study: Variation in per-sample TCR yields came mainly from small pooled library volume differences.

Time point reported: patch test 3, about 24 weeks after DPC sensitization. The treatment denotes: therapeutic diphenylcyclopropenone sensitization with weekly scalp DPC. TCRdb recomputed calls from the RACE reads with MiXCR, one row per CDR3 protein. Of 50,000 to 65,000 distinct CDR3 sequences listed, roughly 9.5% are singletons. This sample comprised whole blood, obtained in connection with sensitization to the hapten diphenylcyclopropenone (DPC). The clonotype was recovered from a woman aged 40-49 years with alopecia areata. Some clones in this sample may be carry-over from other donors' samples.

In nucleotides, the CDR3 is TGTGCCAGCAGCCTAAGAAGCCATGGGGGAACTGAAGCTTTCTTT. Its protein is CASSLRSHGGTEAFF. V gene TRBV9 combines with J gene TRBJ1-1, with TRBD1 as a possible D gene (5 bases). V lost 4 bases to trimming and J lost 5 bases, with 18 bases between them. Germline CDR1 is SGDLS and CDR2 is YYNGEE. This CDR3 has 15 amino acids.